A single TCR beta chain is shown here with its context. Its target is unknown. TCRdb itself ran the 5' RACE reads through MiXCR, one entry per CDR3 protein. The table records 700,000 or so distinct CDR3 sequences, 15% to 20% of them present only once. These data come from a study of CD8 T cells in ankylosing spondylitis. V was trimmed by 2 bases and J by 11 bases, leaving 15 bases between them. This CDR3 has 12 amino acids. The germline CDR1 and CDR2 sequences are DFQATT and SNEGSKA (reference sequence). Findings and caveats of the study: Blood of patients with ankylosing spondylitis appeared to be characterized by a TCR beta motif of several highly homologous variants.

This sequence was found in a male donor with ankylosing spondylitis. The chain recombines TRBV20-1 with TRBJ1-1, with D hard to call. Sequenced material: blood, either unsorted or a sorted T cell fraction (not recorded which). DNA of the CDR3: TGCAGTGCTAGAAGGACGGCCCTCGGGGCTTTCTTT. This codes for CSARRTALGAFF.